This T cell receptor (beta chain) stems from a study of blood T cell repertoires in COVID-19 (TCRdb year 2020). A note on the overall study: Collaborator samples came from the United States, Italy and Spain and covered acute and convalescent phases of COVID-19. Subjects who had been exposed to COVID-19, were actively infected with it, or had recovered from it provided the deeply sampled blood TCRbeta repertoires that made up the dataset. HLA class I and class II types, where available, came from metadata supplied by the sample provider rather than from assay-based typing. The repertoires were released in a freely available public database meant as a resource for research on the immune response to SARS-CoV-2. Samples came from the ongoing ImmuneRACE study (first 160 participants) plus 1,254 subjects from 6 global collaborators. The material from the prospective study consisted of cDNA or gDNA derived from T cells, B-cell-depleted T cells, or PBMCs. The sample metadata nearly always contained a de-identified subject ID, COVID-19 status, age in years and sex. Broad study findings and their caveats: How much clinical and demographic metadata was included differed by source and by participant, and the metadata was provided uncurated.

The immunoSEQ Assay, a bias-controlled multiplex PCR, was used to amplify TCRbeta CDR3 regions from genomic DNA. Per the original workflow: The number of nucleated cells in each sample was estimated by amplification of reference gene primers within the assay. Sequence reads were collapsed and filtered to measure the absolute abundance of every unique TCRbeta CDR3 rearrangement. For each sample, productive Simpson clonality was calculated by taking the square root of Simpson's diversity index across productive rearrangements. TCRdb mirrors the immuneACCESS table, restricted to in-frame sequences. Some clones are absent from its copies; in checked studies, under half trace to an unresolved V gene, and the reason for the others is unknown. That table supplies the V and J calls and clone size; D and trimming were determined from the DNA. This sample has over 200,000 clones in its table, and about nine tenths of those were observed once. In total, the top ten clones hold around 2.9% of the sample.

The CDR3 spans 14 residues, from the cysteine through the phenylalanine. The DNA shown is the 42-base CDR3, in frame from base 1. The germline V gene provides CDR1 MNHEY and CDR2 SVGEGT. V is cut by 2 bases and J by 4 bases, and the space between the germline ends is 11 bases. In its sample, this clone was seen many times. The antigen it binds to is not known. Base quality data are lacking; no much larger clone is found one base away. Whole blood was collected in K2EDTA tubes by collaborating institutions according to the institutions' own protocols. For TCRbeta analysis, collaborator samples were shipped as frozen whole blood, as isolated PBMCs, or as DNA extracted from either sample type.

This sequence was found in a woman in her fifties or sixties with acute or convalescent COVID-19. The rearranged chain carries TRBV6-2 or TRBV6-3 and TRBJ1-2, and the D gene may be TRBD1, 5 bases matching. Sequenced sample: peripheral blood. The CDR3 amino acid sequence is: CASSYSRVAYGYTF. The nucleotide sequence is TGTGCCAGCAGTTACAGCAGGGTCGCCTATGGCTACACCTTC.